The source of this T cell receptor (beta chain) is a study of spatial heterogeneity in lung cancer. This clonotype has a count of ten or more. This CDR3 region has 15 residues. Germline CDR1 is SGDLS and CDR2 is YYNGEE. V was clipped by 5 bases and J by 1 base, with 15 bases between them. Time point reported: sample taken at primary tumor resection. Whole RNA obtained from tumor, nontumor lung or frozen PBMC underwent sequencing without sorting. TCRdb fed the 5' RACE reads into MiXCR, producing one record per CDR3 protein. The table includes 9,100 or so distinct CDR3 sequences, about 8.3% detected once.

The sequences come from PBMCs, collected at surgery. The receptor was isolated from a female donor with early-stage non-small cell lung cancer. The V call is TRBV9, the J call TRBJ1-1, with D perhaps matching TRBD1 (5 bases). CDR3 in DNA: TGTGCCAGCAGTCGTGGGGCGCTGGGGAACACTGAAGCTTTCTTT. It encodes CASSRGALGNTEAFF.